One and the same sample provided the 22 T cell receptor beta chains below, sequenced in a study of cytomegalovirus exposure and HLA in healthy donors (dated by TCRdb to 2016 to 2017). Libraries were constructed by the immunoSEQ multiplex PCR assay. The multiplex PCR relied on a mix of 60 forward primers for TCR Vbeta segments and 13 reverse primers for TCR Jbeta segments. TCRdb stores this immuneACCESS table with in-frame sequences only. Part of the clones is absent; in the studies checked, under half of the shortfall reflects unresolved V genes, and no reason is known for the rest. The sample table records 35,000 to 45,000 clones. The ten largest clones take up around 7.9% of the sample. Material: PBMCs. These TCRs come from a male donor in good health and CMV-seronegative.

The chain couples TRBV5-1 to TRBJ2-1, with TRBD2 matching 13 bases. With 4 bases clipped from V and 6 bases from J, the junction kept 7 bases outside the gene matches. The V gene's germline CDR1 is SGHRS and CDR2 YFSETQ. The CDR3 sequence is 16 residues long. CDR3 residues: CASSGGGLAGSNEQFF. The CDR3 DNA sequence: TGCGCCAGCAGCGGGGGGGGACTAGCGGGATCCAATGAGCAGTTCTTC.

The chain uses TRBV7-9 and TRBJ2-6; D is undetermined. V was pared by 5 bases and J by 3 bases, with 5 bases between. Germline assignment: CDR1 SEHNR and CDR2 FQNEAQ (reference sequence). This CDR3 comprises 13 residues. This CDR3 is CASSLVGANVLTF. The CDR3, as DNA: TGTGCCAGCAGCCTCGTTGGGGCCAACGTCCTGACTTTC.

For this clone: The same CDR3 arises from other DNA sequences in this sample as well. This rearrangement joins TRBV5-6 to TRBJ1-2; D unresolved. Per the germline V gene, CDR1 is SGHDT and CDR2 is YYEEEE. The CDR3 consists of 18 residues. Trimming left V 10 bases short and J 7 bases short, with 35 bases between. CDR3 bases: TGTGCCCCCAGTTTGGAGGGAGGATGGGATAACCGGGCTCGTGGCTACACCTTC. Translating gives CAPSLEGGWDNRARGYTF.

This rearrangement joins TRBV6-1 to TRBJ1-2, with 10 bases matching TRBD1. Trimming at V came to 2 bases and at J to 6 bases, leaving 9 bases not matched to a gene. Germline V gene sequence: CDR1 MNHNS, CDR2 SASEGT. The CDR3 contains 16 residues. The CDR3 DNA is TGTGCCAGCAGTGAACTAGGGGACAGGGGAGGGCATGGCTACACCTTC. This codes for CASSELGDRGGHGYTF.

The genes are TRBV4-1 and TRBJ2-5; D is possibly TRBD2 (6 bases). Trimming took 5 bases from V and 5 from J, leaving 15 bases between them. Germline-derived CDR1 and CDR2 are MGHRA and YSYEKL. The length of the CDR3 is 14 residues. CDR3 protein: CASSSRRGGETQYF. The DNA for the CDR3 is TGCGCCAGCAGCTCGCGGAGGGGTGGGGAGACCCAGTACTTC.

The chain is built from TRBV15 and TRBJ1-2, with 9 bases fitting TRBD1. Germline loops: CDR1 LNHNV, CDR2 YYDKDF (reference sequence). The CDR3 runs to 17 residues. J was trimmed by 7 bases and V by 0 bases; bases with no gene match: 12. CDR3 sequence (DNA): TGTGCCACCAGCAGAGAGATCTCCGGGACAGGGCTCCTTGGCTACACCTTC. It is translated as CATSREISGTGLLGYTF.

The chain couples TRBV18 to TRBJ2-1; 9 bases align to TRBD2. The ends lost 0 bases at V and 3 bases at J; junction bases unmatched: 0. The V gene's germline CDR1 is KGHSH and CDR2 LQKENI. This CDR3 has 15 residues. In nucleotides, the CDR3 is TGTGCCAGCTCACCACCTAGCGGGAGCTACAATGAGCAGTTCTTC. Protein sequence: CASSPPSGSYNEQFF.

For the CDR3, the DNA is TGTGCCTGGAGTGTAGGGGGCGGTGGAAACACCATATATTTT. This codes for CAWSVGGGGNTIYF. The V and J genes are TRBV30 and TRBJ1-3; 7 positions agree with TRBD1. Germline lookup yields CDR1 GTSNPN and CDR2 SVGIG (reference sequence). CDR3 length equals 14 residues. V lost 0 bases and J lost 3; bases outside the gene matches: 2.

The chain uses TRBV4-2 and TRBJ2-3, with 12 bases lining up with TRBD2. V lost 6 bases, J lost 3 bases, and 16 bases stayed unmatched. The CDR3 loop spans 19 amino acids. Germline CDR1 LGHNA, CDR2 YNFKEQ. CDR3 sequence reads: CASSQGSSGRALGTDTQYF. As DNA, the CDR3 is TGTGCCAGCAGTCAGGGTTCTAGCGGGAGGGCCCTCGGGACAGATACGCAGTATTTT.

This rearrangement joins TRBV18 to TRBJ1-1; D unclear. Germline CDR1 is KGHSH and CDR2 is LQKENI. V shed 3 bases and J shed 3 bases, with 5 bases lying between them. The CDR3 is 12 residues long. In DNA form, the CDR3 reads TGTGCCAGCTCACCCCAGGACACTGAAGCTTTCTTT. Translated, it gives CASSPQDTEAFF.

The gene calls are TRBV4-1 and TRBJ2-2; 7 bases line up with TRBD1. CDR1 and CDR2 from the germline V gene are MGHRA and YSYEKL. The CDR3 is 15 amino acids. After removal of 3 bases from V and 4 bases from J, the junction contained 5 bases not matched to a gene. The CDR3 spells CASSQPGQSTGELFF. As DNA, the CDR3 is TGCGCCAGCAGCCAGCCGGGACAGTCCACCGGGGAGCTGTTTTTT.

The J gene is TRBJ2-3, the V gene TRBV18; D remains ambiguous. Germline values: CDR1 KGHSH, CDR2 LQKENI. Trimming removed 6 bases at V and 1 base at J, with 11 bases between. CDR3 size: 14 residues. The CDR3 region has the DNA TGTGCCAGCTCTCAGGCGTTTCGCACAGATACGCAGTATTTT. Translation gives CASSQAFRTDTQYF.

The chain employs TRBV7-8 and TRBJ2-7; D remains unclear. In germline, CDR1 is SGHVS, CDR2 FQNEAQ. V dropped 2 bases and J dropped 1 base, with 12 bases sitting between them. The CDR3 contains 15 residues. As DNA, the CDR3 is TGTGCCAGCAGCTTACGGAGCCTGGGTTCCTACGAGCAGTACTTC. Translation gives CASSLRSLGSYEQYF.

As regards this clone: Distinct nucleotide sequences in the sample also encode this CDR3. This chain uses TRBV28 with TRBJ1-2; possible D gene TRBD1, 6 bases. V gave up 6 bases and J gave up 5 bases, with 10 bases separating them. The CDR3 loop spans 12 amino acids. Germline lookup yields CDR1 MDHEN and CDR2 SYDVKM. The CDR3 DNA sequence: TGTGCCAGCAGCTTAGGGGGGTATGGCTACACCTTC. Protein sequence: CASSLGGYGYTF.

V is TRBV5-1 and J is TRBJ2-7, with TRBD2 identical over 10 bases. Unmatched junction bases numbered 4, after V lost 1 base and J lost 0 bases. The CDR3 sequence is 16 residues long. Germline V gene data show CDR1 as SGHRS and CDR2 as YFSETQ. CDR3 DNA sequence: TGCGCCAGCAGCTTGCCCGGACTAGCGGCCTCCTACGAGCAGTACTTC. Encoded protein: CASSLPGLAASYEQYF.

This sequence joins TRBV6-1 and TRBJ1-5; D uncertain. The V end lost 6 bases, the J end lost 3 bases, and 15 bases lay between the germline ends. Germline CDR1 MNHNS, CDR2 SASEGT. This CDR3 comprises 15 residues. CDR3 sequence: CASRPAILTNQPQHF. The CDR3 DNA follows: TGTGCCAGCAGGCCCGCAATCCTAACCAATCAGCCCCAGCATTTT.

CDR3 bases: TGTGCCAGCAGCCGCCGGGACAGGGTAGACAATGAGCAGTTCTTC. Protein sequence: CASSRRDRVDNEQFF. The chain links TRBV5-5 to TRBJ2-1, with 9 bases matching TRBD1. Looked up from germline, CDR1 is SGHKS and CDR2 is YYEKEE (reference sequence). The CDR3 contains 15 residues. J lost 5 bases, V lost 4 bases, and 7 bases had no gene match.

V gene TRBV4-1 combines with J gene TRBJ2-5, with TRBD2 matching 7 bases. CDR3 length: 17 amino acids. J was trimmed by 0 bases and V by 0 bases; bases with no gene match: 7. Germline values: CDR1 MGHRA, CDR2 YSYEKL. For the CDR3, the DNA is TGCGCCAGCAGCCAAGATGGACTAGAGTCGTACCAAGAGACCCAGTACTTC. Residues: CASSQDGLESYQETQYF.

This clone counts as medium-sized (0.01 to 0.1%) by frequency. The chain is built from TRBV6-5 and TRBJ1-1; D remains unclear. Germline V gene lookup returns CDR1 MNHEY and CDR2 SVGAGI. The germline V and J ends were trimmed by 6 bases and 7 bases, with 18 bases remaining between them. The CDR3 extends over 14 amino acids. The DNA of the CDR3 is TGTGCCAGCAGACGCACGACACCCGCTCTTGAAGCTTTCTTT. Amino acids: CASRRTTPALEAFF.

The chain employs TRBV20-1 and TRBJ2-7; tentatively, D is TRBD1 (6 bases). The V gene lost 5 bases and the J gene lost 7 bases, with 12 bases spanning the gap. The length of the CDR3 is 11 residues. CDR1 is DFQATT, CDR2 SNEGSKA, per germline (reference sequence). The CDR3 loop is CSALQGPEQYF. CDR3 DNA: TGCAGTGCTTTACAGGGCCCGGAGCAGTACTTC.

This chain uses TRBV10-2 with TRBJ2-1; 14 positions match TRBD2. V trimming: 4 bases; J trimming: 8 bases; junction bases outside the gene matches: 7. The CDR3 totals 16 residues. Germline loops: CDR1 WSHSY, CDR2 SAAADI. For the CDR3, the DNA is TGCGCCAGCAGTGGCAGGGGGACTAGCGGGAGTGATGAGCAGTTCTTC. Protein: CASSGRGTSGSDEQFF.

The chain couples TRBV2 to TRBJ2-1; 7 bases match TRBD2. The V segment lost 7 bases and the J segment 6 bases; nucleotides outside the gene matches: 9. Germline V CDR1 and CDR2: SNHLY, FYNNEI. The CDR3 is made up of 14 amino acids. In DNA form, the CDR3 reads TGTGCCAGCAATGGACTAGTGTTGGGCAATGAGCAGTTCTTC. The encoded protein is CASNGLVLGNEQFF. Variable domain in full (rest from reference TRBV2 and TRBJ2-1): EPEVTQTPSHQVTQMGQEVILRCVPISNHLYFYWYRQILGQKVEFLVSFYNNEISEKSEIFDDQFSVERPDGSNFTLKIRSTKLEDSAMYFCASNGLVLGNEQFFGPGTRLTVL.